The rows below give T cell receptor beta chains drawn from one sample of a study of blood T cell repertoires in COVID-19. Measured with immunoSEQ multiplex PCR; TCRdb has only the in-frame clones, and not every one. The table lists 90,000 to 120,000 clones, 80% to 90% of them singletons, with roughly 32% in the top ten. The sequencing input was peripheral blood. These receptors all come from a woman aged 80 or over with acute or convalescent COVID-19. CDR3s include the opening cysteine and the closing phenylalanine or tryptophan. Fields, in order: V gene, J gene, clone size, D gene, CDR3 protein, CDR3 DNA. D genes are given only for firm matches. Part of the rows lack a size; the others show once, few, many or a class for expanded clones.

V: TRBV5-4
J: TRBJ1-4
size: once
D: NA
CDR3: CASSSGTFEKLFF
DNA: TGTGCCAGCAGCTCCGGGACTTTTGAAAAACTGTTTTTT

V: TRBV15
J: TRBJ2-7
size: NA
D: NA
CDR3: CATSRDLEGYEQYF
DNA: TGTGCCACCAGCAGAGATCTCGAGGGCTACGAGCAGTACTTC

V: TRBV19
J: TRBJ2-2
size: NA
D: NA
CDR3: CASSIVRGKAGELFF
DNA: TGTGCCAGTAGTATAGTTAGGGGGAAGGCCGGGGAGCTGTTTTTT

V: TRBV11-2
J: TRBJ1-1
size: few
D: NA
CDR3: CASSLDQGFEAFF
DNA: TGTGCCAGCAGCTTAGATCAGGGATTCGAAGCTTTCTTT

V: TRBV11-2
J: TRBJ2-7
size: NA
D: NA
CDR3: CASSSSYEQYF
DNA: TGTGCCAGCAGCTCCAGCTACGAGCAGTACTTC

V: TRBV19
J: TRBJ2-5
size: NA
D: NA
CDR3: CASTVQETQYF
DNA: TGTGCCAGCACGGTGCAAGAGACCCAGTACTTC

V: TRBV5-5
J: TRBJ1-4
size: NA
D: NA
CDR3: CASSLEGTNREKLFF
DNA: TGTGCCAGCAGCTTGGAGGGGACTAACAGAGAAAAACTGTTTTTT

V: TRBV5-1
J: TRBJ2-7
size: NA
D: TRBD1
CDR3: CASSLKTGGVYEQYF
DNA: TGCGCCAGCAGTTTAAAGACAGGGGGGGTCTACGAGCAGTACTTC

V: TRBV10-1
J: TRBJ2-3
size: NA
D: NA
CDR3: CASSESFSPTDTQYF
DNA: TGCGCCAGCAGTGAGTCGTTTAGTCCCACAGATACGCAGTATTTT

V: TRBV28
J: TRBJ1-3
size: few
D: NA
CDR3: CASSPPRSVLGNTIYF
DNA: TGTGCCAGCAGTCCCCCCCGCAGTGTCCTCGGAAACACCATATATTTT

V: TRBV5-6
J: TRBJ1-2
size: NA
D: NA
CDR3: CASSFGANLYGYTF
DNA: TGTGCCAGCAGCTTTGGGGCAAACCTCTATGGCTACACCTTC

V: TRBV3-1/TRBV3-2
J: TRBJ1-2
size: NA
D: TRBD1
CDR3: CASSQGTVAGGASGYTF
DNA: TGTGCCAGCAGCCAAGGTACTGTGGCAGGGGGCGCGAGCGGCTACACCTTC

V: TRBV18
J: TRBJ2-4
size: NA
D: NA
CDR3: CASSPLQGKNIQYF
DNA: TGTGCCAGCTCACCACTTCAGGGTAAAAACATTCAGTACTTC

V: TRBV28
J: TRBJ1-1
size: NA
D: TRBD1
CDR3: CASSRTTGGLNTEAFF
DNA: TGTGCCAGCAGTCGAACGACAGGGGGTCTGAACACTGAAGCTTTCTTT

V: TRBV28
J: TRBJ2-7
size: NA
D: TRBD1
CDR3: CASSFRQGSTYEQYF
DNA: TGTGCCAGCAGTTTCCGACAGGGGAGTACCTACGAGCAGTACTTC

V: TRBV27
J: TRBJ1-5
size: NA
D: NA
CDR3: CASSLTGFNQPQHF
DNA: TGTGCCAGCAGTTTAACAGGGTTCAATCAGCCCCAGCATTTT

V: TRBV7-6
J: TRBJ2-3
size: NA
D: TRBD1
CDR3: CASSLGTGRIQVGDTQYF
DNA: TGTGCCAGCAGCTTAGGGACAGGGCGGATCCAGGTCGGGGATACGCAGTATTTT

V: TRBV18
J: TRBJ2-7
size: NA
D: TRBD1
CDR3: CASSRQGSSYEQYF
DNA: TGTGCCAGCTCACGACAGGGAAGCTCCTACGAGCAGTACTTC

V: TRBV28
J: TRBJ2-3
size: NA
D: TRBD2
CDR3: CASTPSGGTPTDTQYF
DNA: TGTGCCAGCACCCCCTCGGGGGGGACACCCACAGATACGCAGTATTTT

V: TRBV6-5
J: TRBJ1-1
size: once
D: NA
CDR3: CASLFSAAEAFF
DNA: TGTGCCAGCTTATTCTCGGCGGCTGAAGCTTTCTTT

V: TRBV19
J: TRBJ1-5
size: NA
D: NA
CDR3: CASSGQGTNQPQHF
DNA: TGTGCCAGTAGTGGGCAGGGCACAAATCAGCCCCAGCATTTT

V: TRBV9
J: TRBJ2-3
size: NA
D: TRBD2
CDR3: CASSVAGGGLDTQYF
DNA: TGTGCCAGCAGCGTAGCGGGGGGAGGTTTGGATACGCAGTATTTT

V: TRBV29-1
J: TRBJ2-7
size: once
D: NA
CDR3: CSVTHSHRDGSYEQYF
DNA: TGCAGCGTCACACACTCCCACAGGGACGGCTCCTACGAGCAGTACTTC

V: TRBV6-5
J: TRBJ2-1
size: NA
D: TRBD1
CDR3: CASSYSGTGIPHEQFF
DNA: TGTGCCAGCAGTTACTCCGGGACAGGGATTCCCCATGAGCAGTTCTTC

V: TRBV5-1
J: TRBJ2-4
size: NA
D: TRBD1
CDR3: CASSLLSGQGNIQYF
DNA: TGCGCCAGCAGCTTGCTTTCCGGACAGGGGAACATTCAGTACTTC

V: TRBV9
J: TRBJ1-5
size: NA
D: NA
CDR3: CASSVDGSNQPQHF
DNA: TGTGCCAGCAGCGTAGACGGGAGCAATCAGCCCCAGCATTTT

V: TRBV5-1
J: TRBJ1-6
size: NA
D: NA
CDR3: CASSLGGENSPLHF
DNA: TGCGCCAGCAGCTTGGGTGGGGAGAATTCACCCCTCCACTTT

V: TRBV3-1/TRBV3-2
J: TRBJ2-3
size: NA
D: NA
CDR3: CASSRRHRSADTQYF
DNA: TGTGCCAGCAGCCGCCGCCACCGATCGGCAGATACGCAGTATTTT

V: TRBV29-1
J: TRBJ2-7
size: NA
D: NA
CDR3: CSVVPYNTYEQYF
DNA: TGCAGCGTTGTACCATACAACACCTACGAGCAGTACTTC

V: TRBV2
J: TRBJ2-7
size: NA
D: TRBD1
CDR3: CASSEGGQGYEQYF
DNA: TGTGCCAGCAGTGAAGGAGGACAGGGCTACGAGCAGTACTTC

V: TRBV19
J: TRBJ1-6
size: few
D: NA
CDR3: CASSIGFLRKPNSPLHF
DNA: TGTGCCAGTAGTATTGGTTTCCTTAGAAAACCCAATTCACCCCTCCACTTT

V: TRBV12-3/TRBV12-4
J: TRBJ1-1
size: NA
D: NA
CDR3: CASRGVNTEAFF
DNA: TGTGCCAGCCGCGGGGTAAACACTGAAGCTTTCTTT

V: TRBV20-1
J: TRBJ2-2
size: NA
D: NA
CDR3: CSASHSSWTGELFF
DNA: TGCAGTGCTAGTCACTCGAGTTGGACCGGGGAGCTGTTTTTT

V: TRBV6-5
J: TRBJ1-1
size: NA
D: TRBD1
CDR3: CASRGQGSDTEAFF
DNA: TGTGCCAGCAGGGGACAGGGTTCGGACACTGAAGCTTTCTTT

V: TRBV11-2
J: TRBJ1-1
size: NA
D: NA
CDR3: CASSFLRIRGGNTEAFF
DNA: TGTGCCAGCAGCTTCTTGAGAATCCGGGGTGGGAACACTGAAGCTTTCTTT

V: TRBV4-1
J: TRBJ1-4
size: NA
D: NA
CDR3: CASSQGLVEKLFF
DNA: TGCGCCAGCAGCCAAGGACTCGTTGAAAAACTGTTTTTT